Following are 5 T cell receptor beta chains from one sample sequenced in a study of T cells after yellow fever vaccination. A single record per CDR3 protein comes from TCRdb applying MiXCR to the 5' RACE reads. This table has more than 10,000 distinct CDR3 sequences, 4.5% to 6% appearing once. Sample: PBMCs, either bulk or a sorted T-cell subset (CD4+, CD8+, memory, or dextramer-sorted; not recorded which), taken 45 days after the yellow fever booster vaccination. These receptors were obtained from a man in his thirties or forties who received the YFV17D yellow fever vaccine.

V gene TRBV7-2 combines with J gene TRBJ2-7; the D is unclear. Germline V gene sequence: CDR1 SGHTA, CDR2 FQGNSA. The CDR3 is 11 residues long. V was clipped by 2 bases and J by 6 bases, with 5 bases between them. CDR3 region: CASSLSREQYF. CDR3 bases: TGTGCCAGCAGCTTAAGTCGCGAGCAGTACTTC.

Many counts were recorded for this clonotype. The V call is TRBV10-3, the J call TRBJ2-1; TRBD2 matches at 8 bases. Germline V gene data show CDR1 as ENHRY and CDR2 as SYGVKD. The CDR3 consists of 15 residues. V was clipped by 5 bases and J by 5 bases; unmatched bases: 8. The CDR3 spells CAISPETSANNEQFF. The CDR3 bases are TGTGCCATCAGTCCGGAGACTAGCGCGAACAATGAGCAGTTCTTC.

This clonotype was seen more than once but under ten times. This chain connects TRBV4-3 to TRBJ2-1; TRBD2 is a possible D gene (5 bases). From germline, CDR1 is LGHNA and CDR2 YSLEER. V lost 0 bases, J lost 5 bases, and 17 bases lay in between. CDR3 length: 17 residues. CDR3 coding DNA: TGCGCCAGCAGCCAAGATAGATATTGGAGGCAAAACAATGAGCAGTTCTTC. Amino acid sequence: CASSQDRYWRQNNEQFF.

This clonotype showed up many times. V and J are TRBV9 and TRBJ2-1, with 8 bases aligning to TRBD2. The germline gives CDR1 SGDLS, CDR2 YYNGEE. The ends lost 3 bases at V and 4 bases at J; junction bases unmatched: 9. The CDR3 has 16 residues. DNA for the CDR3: TGTGCCAGCAGCGAGACCGGACTAGCACGATACAATGAGCAGTTCTTC. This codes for CASSETGLARYNEQFF. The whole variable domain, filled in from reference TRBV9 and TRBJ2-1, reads DSGVTQTPKHLITATGQRVTLRCSPRSGDLSVYWYQQSLDQGLQFLIQYYNGEERAKGNILERFSAQQFPDLHSELNLSSLELGDSALYFCASSETGLARYNEQFFGPGTRLTVL.

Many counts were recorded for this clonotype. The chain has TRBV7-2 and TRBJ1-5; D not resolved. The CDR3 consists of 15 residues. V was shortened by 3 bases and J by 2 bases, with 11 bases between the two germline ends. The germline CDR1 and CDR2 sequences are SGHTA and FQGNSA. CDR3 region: CASSFGGRGNQPQHF. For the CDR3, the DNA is TGTGCCAGCAGCTTCGGAGGCCGCGGCAATCAGCCCCAGCATTTT. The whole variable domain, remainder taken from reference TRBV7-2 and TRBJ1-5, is GAGVSQSPSNKVTEKGKDVELRCDPISGHTALYWYRQSLGQGLEFLIYFQGNSAPDKSGLPSDRFSAERTGGSVSTLTIQRTQQEDSAVYLCASSFGGRGNQPQHFGDGTRLSIL.